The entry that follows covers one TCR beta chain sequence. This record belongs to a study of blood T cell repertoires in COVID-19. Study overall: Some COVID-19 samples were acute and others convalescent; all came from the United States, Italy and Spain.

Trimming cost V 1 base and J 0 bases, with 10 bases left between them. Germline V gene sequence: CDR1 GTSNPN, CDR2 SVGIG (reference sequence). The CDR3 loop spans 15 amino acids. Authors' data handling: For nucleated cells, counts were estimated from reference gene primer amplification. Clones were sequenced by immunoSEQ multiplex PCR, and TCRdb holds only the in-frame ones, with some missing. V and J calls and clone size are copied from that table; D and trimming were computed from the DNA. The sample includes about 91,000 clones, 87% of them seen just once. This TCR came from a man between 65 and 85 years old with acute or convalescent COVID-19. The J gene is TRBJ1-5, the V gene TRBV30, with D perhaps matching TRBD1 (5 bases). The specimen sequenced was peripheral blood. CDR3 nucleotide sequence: TGTGCCTGGAGTGGTTCGGGGGGTAGCAATCAGCCCCAGCATTTT. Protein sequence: CAWSGSGGSNQPQHF.